This record looks at one TCR beta chain sequence and its context. Antigen specificity is unknown. The data belong to a study of PD-1 blockade in classical Hodgkin lymphoma. CDR3 length equals 15 residues. After removal of 7 bases from V and 7 bases from J, the junction contained 14 bases not matched to a gene. CDR1 and CDR2 from the germline V gene are MNHEY and SMNVEV (reference sequence). Only in-frame clones appear in the TCRdb table, and some are missing; sequencing was by immunoSEQ multiplex PCR. Altogether tens of thousands of clones are present, 87% being singletons, with the ten largest covering approximately 8.4%. Indicated time point: cycle 4 day 1 (C4D1), after less than seven weeks of nivolumab. Patients all relapsed after autologous stem cell transplantation, and there was variation in brentuximab vedotin exposure. Study-wide findings and caveats: Those achieving complete response showed baseline diversity like newly diagnosed patients.

The TCR was taken from a human donor with classical Hodgkin lymphoma. The chain carries TRBV27 and TRBJ2-7; 9 nucleotides match TRBD2. Material: peripheral blood mononuclear cells (PBMCs), obtained before the fourth cycle of nivolumab. DNA for the CDR3: TGTGCCAGCACAAGTGGGCTAGCGGGGCTTGAGGAGCAGTACTTC. Protein product: CASTSGLAGLEEQYF.